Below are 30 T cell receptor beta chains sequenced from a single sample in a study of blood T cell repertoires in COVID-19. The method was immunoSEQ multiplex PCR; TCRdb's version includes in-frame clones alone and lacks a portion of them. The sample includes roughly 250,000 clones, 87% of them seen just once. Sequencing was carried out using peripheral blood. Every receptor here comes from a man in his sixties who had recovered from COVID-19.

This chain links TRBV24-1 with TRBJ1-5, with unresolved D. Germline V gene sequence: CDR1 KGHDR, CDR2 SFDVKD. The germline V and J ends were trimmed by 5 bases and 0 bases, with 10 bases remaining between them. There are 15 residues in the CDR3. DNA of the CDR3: TGTGCCACCAGTGTCGGAGGGAATAGCAATCAGCCCCAGCATTTT. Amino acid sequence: CATSVGGNSNQPQHF.

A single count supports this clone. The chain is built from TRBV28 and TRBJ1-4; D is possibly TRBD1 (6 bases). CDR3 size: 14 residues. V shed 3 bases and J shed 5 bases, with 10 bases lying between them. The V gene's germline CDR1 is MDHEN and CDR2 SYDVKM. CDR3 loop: CASSFGQSNEKLFF. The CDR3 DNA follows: TGTGCCAGCAGTTTCGGACAGTCAAATGAAAAACTGTTTTTT.

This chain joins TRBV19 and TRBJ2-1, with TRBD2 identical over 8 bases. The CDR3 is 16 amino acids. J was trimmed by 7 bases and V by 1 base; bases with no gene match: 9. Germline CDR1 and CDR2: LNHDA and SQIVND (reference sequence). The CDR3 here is CASSIVLAGGLNEQFF. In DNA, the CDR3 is TGTGCCAGTAGTATAGTACTCGCGGGGGGTTTAAATGAGCAGTTCTTC.

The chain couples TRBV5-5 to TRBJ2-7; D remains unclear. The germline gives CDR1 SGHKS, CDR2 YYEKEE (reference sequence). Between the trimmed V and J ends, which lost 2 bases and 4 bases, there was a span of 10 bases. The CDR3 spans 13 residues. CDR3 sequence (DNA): TGTGCCAGCAGCTTAGACATACAATACGAGCAGTACGTC. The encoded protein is CASSLDIQYEQYV.

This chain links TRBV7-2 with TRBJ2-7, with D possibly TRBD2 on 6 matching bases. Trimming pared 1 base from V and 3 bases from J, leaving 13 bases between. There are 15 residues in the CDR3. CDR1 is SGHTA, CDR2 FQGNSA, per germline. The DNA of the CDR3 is TGTGCCAGCAGCTTAGATGGCGGGGACCTCTACGAGCAGTACTTC. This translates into CASSLDGGDLYEQYF.

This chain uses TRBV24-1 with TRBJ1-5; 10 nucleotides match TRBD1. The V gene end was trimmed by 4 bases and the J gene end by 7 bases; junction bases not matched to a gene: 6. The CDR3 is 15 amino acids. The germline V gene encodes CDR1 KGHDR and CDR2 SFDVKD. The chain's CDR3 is CATSEGTGDRQPQHF. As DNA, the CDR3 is TGTGCCACCAGTGAGGGGACAGGGGACCGACAGCCCCAGCATTTT.

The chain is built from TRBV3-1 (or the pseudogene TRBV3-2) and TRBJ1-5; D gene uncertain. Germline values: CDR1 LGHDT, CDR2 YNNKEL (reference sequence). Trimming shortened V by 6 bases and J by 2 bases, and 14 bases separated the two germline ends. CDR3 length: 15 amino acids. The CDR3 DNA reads TGTGCCAGCAGTTCTACTAACGCCGGCAATCAGCCCCAGCATTTT. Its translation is CASSSTNAGNQPQHF.

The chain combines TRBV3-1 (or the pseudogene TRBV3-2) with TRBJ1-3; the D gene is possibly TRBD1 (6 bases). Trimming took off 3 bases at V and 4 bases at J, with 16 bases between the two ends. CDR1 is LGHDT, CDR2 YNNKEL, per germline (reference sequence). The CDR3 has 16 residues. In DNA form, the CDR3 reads TGTGCCAGCAGCCAGGCCTCGGGGGGCCTGGGAAACACCATATATTTT. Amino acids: CASSQASGGLGNTIYF.

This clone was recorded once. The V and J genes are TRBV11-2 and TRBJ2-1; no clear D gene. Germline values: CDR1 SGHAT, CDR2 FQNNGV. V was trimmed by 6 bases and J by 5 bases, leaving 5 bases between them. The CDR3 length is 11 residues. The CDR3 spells CASRFNNEQFF. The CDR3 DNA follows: TGTGCCAGCAGGTTTAACAATGAGCAGTTCTTC.

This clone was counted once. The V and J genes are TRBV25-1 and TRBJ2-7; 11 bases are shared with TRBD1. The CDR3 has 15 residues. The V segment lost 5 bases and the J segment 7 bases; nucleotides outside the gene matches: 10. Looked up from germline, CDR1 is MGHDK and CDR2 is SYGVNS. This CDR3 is CASSHAPGQGGEQYF. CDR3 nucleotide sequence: TGTGCCAGCAGTCACGCCCCGGGACAGGGGGGGGAGCAGTACTTC.

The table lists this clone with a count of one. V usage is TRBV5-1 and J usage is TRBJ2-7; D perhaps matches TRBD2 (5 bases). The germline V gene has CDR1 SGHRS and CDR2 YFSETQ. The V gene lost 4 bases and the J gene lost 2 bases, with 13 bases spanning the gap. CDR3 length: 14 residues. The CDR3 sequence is CASSVDGVTYEQYF. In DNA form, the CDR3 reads TGCGCCAGCAGCGTGGACGGGGTTACCTACGAGCAGTACTTC. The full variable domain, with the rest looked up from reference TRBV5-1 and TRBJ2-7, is KAGVTQTPRYLIKTRGQQVTLSCSPISGHRSVSWYQQTPGQGLQFLFEYFSETQRNKGNFPGRFSGRQFSNSRSEMNVSTLELGDSALYLCASSVDGVTYEQYFGPGTRLTVT.

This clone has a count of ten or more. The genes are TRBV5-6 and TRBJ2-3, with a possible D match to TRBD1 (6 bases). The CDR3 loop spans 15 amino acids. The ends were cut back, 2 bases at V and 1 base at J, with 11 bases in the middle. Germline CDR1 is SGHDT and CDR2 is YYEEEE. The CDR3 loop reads CASSFIRQGTDTQYF. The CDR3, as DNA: TGTGCCAGCAGCTTTATAAGACAGGGCACAGATACGCAGTATTTT.

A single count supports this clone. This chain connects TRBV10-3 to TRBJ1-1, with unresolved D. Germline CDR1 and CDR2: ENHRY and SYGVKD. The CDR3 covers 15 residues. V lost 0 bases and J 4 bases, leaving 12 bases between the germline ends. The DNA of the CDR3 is TGTGCCATCAGTGAGTCGATCCAGGTTACCACTGAAGCTTTCTTT. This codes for CAISESIQVTTEAFF.

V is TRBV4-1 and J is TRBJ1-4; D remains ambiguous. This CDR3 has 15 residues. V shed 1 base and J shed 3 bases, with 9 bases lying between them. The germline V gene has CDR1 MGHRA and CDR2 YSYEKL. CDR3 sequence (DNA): TGCGCCAGCAGCCAAGTCGGGTGGGCTAATGAAAAACTGTTTTTT. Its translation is CASSQVGWANEKLFF.

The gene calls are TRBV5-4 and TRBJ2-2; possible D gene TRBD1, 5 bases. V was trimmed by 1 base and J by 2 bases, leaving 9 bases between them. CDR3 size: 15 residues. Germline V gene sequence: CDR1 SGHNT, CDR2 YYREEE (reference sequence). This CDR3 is CASSLFQGNTGELFF. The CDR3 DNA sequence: TGTGCCAGCAGCTTGTTTCAGGGCAACACCGGGGAGCTGTTTTTT.

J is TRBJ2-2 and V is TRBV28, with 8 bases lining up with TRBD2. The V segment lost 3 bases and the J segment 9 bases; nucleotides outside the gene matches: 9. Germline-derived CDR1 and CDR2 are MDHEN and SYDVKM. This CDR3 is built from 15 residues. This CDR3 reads CASSFPRGGRRELFF. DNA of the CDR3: TGTGCCAGCAGTTTTCCTCGGGGGGGCCGGAGGGAGCTGTTTTTT.

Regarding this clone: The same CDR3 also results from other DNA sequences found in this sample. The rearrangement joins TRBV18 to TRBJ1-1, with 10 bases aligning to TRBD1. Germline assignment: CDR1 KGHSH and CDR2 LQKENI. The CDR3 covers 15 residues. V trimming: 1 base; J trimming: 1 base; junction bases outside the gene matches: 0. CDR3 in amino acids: CASSPRDRGNTEAFF. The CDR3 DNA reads TGTGCCAGCTCACCACGGGACAGGGGGAACACTGAAGCTTTCTTT.

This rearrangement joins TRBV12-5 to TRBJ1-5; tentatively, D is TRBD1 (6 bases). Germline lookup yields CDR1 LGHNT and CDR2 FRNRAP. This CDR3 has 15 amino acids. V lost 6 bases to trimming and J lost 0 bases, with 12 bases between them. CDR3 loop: CASGWDINSNQPQHF. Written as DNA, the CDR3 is TGTGCTAGTGGATGGGACATAAATAGCAATCAGCCCCAGCATTTT.

CDR3 coding DNA: TGTGCCAGCAGCCGGACAGGCCCCTACGAGCAGTACTTC. Protein product: CASSRTGPYEQYF. The chain uses TRBV9 and TRBJ2-7; 7 bases fit TRBD1. Germline CDR1 and CDR2: SGDLS and YYNGEE. This CDR3 contains 13 residues. V dropped 4 bases and J dropped 2; count of bases not matched to a gene: 3.

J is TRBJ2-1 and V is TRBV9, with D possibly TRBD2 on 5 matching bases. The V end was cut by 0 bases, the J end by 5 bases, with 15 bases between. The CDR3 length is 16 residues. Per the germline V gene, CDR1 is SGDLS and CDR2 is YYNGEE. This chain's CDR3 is CASSVVRSGKDNEQFF. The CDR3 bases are TGTGCCAGCAGCGTAGTGAGGAGCGGTAAGGACAATGAGCAGTTCTTC.

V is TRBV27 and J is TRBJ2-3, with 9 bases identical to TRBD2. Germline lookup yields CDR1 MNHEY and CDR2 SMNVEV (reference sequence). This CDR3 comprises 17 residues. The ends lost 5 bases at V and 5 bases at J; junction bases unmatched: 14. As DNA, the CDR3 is TGTGCCAGCAGTCCCGATGGCCGTAGCGGGGGACAAGATACGCAGTATTTT. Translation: CASSPDGRSGGQDTQYF.

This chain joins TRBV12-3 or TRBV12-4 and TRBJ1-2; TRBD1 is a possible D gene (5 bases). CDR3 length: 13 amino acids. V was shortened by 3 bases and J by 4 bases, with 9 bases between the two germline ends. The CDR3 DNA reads TGTGCCAGCAGTTTCAGGGTGGGCTATGGCTACACCTTC. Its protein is CASSFRVGYGYTF.

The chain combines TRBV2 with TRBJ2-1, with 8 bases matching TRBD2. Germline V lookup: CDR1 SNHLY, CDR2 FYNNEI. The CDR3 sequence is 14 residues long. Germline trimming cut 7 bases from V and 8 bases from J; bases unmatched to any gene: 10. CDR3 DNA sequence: TGTGCCAGCAAGCCCGGGACTAGTACGTATGAGCAGTTCTTC. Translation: CASKPGTSTYEQFF.

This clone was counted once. The chain's CDR3 is CASSGPTGDLSGELFF. CDR3 DNA: TGTGCCAGCAGCGGTCCGACGGGGGATTTATCCGGGGAGCTGTTTTTT. The chain carries TRBV9 and TRBJ2-2; tentative D call: TRBD2 (6 bases). CDR3 length: 16 amino acids. From germline, CDR1 is SGDLS and CDR2 YYNGEE. V lost 3 bases and J lost 6, with 18 bases in between. Together with reference TRBV9 and TRBJ2-2, the CDR3 gives the full variable domain: DSGVTQTPKHLITATGQRVTLRCSPRSGDLSVYWYQQSLDQGLQFLIQYYNGEERAKGNILERFSAQQFPDLHSELNLSSLELGDSALYFCASSGPTGDLSGELFFGEGSRLTVL.

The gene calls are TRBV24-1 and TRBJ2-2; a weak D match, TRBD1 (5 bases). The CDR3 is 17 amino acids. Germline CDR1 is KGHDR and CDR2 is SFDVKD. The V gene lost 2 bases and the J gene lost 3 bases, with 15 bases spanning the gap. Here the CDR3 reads CATSDSRRQSYTGELFF. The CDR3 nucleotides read TGTGCCACCAGTGATTCTCGGAGACAGAGTTACACCGGGGAGCTGTTTTTT.

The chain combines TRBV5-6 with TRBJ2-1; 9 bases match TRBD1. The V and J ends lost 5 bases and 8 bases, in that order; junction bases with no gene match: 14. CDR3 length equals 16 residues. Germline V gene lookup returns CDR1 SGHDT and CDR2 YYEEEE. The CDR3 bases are TGTGCCAGCAGACCAGGGACAGGGTCCTTGGTTCATGAGCAGTTCTTC. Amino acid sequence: CASRPGTGSLVHEQFF.

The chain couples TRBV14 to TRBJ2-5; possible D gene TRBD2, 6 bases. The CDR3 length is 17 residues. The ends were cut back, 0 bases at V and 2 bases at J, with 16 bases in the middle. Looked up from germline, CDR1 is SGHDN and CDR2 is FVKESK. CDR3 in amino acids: CASSQDSLGLRQETQYF. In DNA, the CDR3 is TGTGCCAGCAGCCAAGATTCTTTGGGACTCCGACAAGAGACCCAGTACTTC.

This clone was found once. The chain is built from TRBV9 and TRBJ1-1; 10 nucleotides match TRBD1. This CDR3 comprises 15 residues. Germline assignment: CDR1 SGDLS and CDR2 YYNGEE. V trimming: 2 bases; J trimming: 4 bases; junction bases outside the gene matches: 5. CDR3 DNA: TGTGCCAGCAGCGTTGTGACAGGGGGCTCCACTGAAGCTTTCTTT. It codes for CASSVVTGGSTEAFF.

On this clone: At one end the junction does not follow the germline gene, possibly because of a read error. This chain's CDR3 is CASSVDPGFTRTDTQYF. CDR3 nucleotides: TGTGCTAGCAGCGTAGATCCAGGCTTTACCCGCACAGATACGCAGTATTTT. This chain connects TRBV9 to TRBJ2-3; no definite D call. In germline, CDR1 is SGDLS, CDR2 YYNGEE. The CDR3 runs to 17 residues.

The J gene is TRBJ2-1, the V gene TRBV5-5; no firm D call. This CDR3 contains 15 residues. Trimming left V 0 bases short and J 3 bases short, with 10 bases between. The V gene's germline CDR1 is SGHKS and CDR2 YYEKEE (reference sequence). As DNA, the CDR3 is TGTGCCAGCAGCTTGGATCGTGGAGACTACAATGAGCAGTTCTTC. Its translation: CASSLDRGDYNEQFF.